This T cell receptor (beta chain) was obtained from a study of blood T cell repertoires in COVID-19. Germline CDR1 is MNHEY and CDR2 is SMNVEV (reference sequence). The CDR3 has 15 amino acids. The V segment lost 6 bases and the J segment 5 bases; nucleotides outside the gene matches: 8. Authors' data handling: Cell counts per sample came from amplifying reference gene primers. Assay used: immunoSEQ multiplex PCR; TCRdb lists only in-frame clones, some missing. V and J calls and clone size come straight from that table; D and trimming were deduced from the DNA. Of roughly 330,000 clones listed, 87% are singletons. What the recovered Cohort 3 donors had was two negative PCRs, clearance, or symptom resolution.

This receptor was obtained from a woman aged 25 to 45 who had recovered from COVID-19. Sequencing was done on a sample of PBMCs or T cells enriched from blood (not recorded which). The rearrangement uses TRBV27 and TRBJ1-2; TRBD1 aligns across 11 bases. This CDR3 is CASRPLGTGGYGYTF. The CDR3 DNA reads as TGTGCCAGCAGGCCCCTCGGGACAGGGGGATATGGCTACACCTTC.